This T cell receptor beta chain originates from a study of blood T cells in healthy people across ages. Together with a sample-barcoded 5' primer, a J-beta primer mix was included in a second PCR lasting about 7 to 12 cycles. One entry per CDR3 protein, called by TCRdb with MiXCR from the 5' RACE reads. The table has approximately 940,000 distinct CDR3 sequences, 48% seen once. V was trimmed by 1 base and J by 5 bases, leaving 12 bases between them. The CDR3 sequence is 14 residues long. The germline gives CDR1 MNHNS, CDR2 SASEGT. The rearrangement uses TRBV6-1 and TRBJ2-7; the D call may be TRBD1 or TRBD2 (7 bases each). The clonotype originates from a man aged 25-45 years in good health. Material: blood. The CDR3 region is CASSEVAGGDEQYF. CDR3 DNA: TGTGCCAGCAGTGAAGTCGCAGGGGGGGACGAGCAGTACTTC.